Below, 27 T cell receptor beta chains from the same sample are listed, as sequenced in a study of blood T cell repertoires in COVID-19. Clones were sequenced by immunoSEQ multiplex PCR, and TCRdb holds only the in-frame ones, with some missing. The sample includes some 190,000 clones, approximately 85% seen only once; the top ten take roughly 5%. Sequences were obtained from peripheral blood. These receptors were collected from a woman between 65 and 79 years old with active or convalescent COVID-19.

V is TRBV21-1 and J is TRBJ2-2; the table names TRBD2, a call not compared with the DNA. TRBV21-1 is labeled a pseudogene. The CDR3 contains 17 residues. This CDR3 reads CASSIRRGLPGTGELFF. Written as DNA, the CDR3 is TGTGCCAGCAGCATCCGGAGGGGCCTCCCGGGAACCGGGGAGCTGTTTTTT.

The V call is TRBV21-1, the J call TRBJ2-1; TRBD2 was called by the table and not checked on the DNA. TRBV21-1 is a recognized pseudogene. The CDR3 consists of 14 residues. The CDR3 DNA reads as TGTGCCAGCAGCAAAGGCTTAGCGGGAGGGGAGCAGTTCTTC. Protein sequence: CASSKGLAGGEQFF.

The chain uses TRBV13 and TRBJ2-7, with 8 positions matching TRBD2. The CDR3 consists of 14 residues. CDR1 PRHDT and CDR2 FYEKMQ come from the germline V gene (reference sequence). After removal of 4 bases from V and 8 bases from J, the junction contained 10 bases not matched to a gene. CDR3 region: CASSSGRAKGKQYF. The DNA for the CDR3 is TGTGCCAGCAGCTCCGGGAGGGCCAAGGGGAAGCAGTACTTC.

The CDR3 sequence: CASSYLAGSRSGDEQFF. The CDR3 nucleotides read TGTGCCAGTAGTTACCTAGCGGGTTCACGATCGGGCGATGAGCAGTTCTTC. This chain joins TRBV19 and TRBJ2-1, with 8 bases matching TRBD2. The CDR3 has 17 amino acids. V shed 5 bases and J 8 bases; nucleotides not matched to a gene: 17. In germline, CDR1 is LNHDA, CDR2 SQIVND (reference sequence).

V usage is TRBV5-1 and J usage is TRBJ2-1; 7 bases align to TRBD2. The CDR3 is 14 amino acids. The V gene end was trimmed by 8 bases and the J gene end by 5 bases; junction bases not matched to a gene: 10. The germline gives CDR1 SGHRS, CDR2 YFSETQ. The CDR3 sequence is CARGGEGRHNEQFF. The CDR3 coding sequence is TGCGCCAGGGGAGGGGAGGGCCGCCACAATGAGCAGTTCTTC.

The chain is built from TRBV7-2 and TRBJ1-3; D is unresolved. CDR1 SGHTA and CDR2 FQGNSA come from the germline V gene. V was trimmed by 0 bases and J by 4 bases, leaving 13 bases between them. This CDR3 contains 16 residues. The CDR3 sequence is CASSLAGSTRGNTIYF. In DNA form, the CDR3 reads TGTGCCAGCAGCTTAGCTGGGAGCACGCGGGGAAACACCATATATTTT.

The table lists this clone with a count of one. This sequence joins TRBV5-1 and TRBJ1-1; D may be TRBD1 (5 bases). Deletions cut 3 bases from V and 2 bases from J, with 11 bases between. This CDR3 spans 14 amino acids. CDR1 is SGHRS and CDR2 is YFSETQ in the germline V gene. The chain's CDR3 is CASSWDSGNTEAFF. The CDR3, as DNA: TGCGCCAGCAGCTGGGACTCGGGAAACACTGAAGCTTTCTTT.

The V gene is TRBV7-9, the J gene TRBJ1-1, with 7 bases matching TRBD1. Per germline, CDR1 SEHNR and CDR2 FQNEAQ (reference sequence). Trimming at V came to 6 bases and at J to 3 bases, leaving 10 bases not matched to a gene. This CDR3 is built from 15 residues. In DNA, the CDR3 is TGTGCCAGCAGACCAGGGGGTCAGAGGGACACTGAAGCTTTCTTT. Translation gives CASRPGGQRDTEAFF.

The chain links TRBV29-1 to TRBJ2-1, with 8 bases that match TRBD1. The germline CDR1 and CDR2 sequences are SQVTM and ANQGSEA. The CDR3 has 14 amino acids. Trimming removed 7 bases from V and 2 bases from J; junction bases left unmatched: 7. The CDR3 region has the DNA TGCAGCGCCGCAGGGGGCAGTACCTACAATGAGCAGTTCTTC. Protein: CSAAGGSTYNEQFF.

The chain is built from TRBV30 and TRBJ1-6; D call uncertain. Trimming took 2 bases from V and 9 from J, leaving 11 bases between them. The germline V gene has CDR1 GTSNPN and CDR2 SVGIG (reference sequence). The CDR3 totals 13 residues. Here the CDR3 reads CAWSREGGSPLHF. The CDR3 DNA is TGTGCCTGGAGTAGGGAGGGCGGTTCACCCCTCCACTTT. The full variable domain, with the rest looked up from reference TRBV30 and TRBJ1-6, is SQTIHQWPATLVQPVGSPLSLECTVEGTSNPNLYWYRQAAGRGLQLLFYSVGIGQISSEVPQNLSASRPQDRQFILSSKKLLLSDSGFYLCAWSREGGSPLHFGNGTRLTVT.

This sequence joins TRBV15 and TRBJ2-7, with D tentatively TRBD2 (6 bases). Between the trimmed V and J ends, which lost 1 base and 3 bases, there was a span of 10 bases. The germline V gene has CDR1 LNHNV and CDR2 YYDKDF (reference sequence). This CDR3 is 14 amino acids long. Written as DNA, the CDR3 is TGTGCCACCAGCAGAGCGGGAGAAAACTACGAGCAGTACTTC. It specifies CATSRAGENYEQYF.

The rearrangement joins TRBV2 to TRBJ2-7; 9 bases fit TRBD1. Germline assignment: CDR1 SNHLY and CDR2 FYNNEI. The CDR3 contains 15 residues. Trimming removed 9 bases from V and 5 bases from J; junction bases left unmatched: 14. The DNA for the CDR3 is TGTGCCAGTTCGGACAGGGGTGGGCTGGCCCACGAGCAGTACTTC. Translating it yields CASSDRGGLAHEQYF.

Only a few counts were recorded for this clone. This chain links TRBV12-3 or TRBV12-4 with TRBJ2-7; D call uncertain. The CDR3 spans 11 residues. Trimming took off 6 bases at V and 4 bases at J, with 7 bases between the two ends. The CDR3 region has the DNA TGTGCCAGCAGCATACAATACGAGCAGTACTTC. This gives the protein CASSIQYEQYF.

This clone was seen just once. V is TRBV2 and J is TRBJ1-1, with TRBD1 as a possible D gene (5 bases). This CDR3 is built from 15 residues. Germline V gene lookup returns CDR1 SNHLY and CDR2 FYNNEI. With 4 bases removed from V and 0 bases from J, the gap between germline ends came to 12 bases. CDR3 sequence reads: CASSGGSRLNTEAFF. CDR3 nucleotides: TGTGCCAGCAGTGGGGGCAGTCGTTTGAACACTGAAGCTTTCTTT.

The chain links TRBV11-3 to TRBJ1-1; D possibly corresponds to TRBD1 (6 bases). The length of the CDR3 is 15 residues. Germline assignment: CDR1 SGHNT and CDR2 YENEEA. V was shortened by 4 bases and J by 0 bases, with 12 bases between the two germline ends. The CDR3 bases are TGTGCCAGCAGCTATACAGGGATGATGAACACTGAAGCTTTCTTT. Its protein is CASSYTGMMNTEAFF.

The chain combines TRBV20-1 with TRBJ2-3; weak D call: TRBD2 (5 bases). This CDR3 spans 12 amino acids. Germline CDR1 is DFQATT and CDR2 is SNEGSKA (reference sequence). V was trimmed by 3 bases and J by 14 bases, leaving 18 bases between them. This chain's CDR3 is CSASSPPDFGYF. In DNA form, the CDR3 reads TGCAGTGCTAGTTCCCCACCGGACTTCGGGTATTTT.

This CDR3 reads CASSPPRTSGREDETQYF. CDR3 sequence (DNA): TGTGCCAGCTCACCACCGAGGACTAGCGGGAGGGAAGACGAGACCCAGTACTTC. The chain uses TRBV18 and TRBJ2-5, with 15 bases aligning to TRBD2. The CDR3 runs 18 residues. V dropped 0 bases and J dropped 5; count of bases not matched to a gene: 7. Germline loops: CDR1 KGHSH, CDR2 LQKENI.

This clone was recorded a few times. This rearrangement joins TRBV9 to TRBJ1-5; no reliable D call. Trimming shortened V by 3 bases and J by 3 bases, and 16 bases separated the two germline ends. This CDR3 has 16 residues. Germline CDR1 SGDLS, CDR2 YYNGEE. CDR3 loop: CASSDGGRNDNQPQHF. CDR3 nucleotides: TGTGCCAGCAGCGATGGCGGGAGGAATGACAATCAGCCCCAGCATTTT. The variable domain in full, with the rest retrieved from reference TRBV9 and TRBJ1-5, is DSGVTQTPKHLITATGQRVTLRCSPRSGDLSVYWYQQSLDQGLQFLIQYYNGEERAKGNILERFSAQQFPDLHSELNLSSLELGDSALYFCASSDGGRNDNQPQHFGDGTRLSIL.

The chain uses TRBV6-2 or TRBV6-3 and TRBJ2-5; D might be TRBD1 (6 bases). Looked up from germline, CDR1 is MNHEY and CDR2 is SVGEGT. CDR3 length: 15 amino acids. Deletions cut 2 bases from V and 4 bases from J, with 14 bases between. For the CDR3, the DNA is TGTGCCAGCAGTTACCCACAGGGATGGTCAGAGACCCAGTACTTC. Its protein is CASSYPQGWSETQYF.

This clone has just a few counts. The V call is TRBV10-3, the J call TRBJ2-1; 11 nucleotides agree with TRBD2. After removal of 0 bases from V and 3 bases from J, the junction contained 4 bases not matched to a gene. Germline V gene lookup returns CDR1 ENHRY and CDR2 SYGVKD. The CDR3 covers 17 residues. The CDR3 region has the DNA TGTGCCATCAGTGAGTCGGTAGCGGGAGGGCTCTACAATGAGCAGTTCTTC. This translates into CAISESVAGGLYNEQFF.

This clone was found a few times. The gene calls are TRBV4-1 and TRBJ2-7; 10 nucleotides align to TRBD2. CDR1 is MGHRA, CDR2 YSYEKL, per germline. J was trimmed by 6 bases and V by 0 bases; bases with no gene match: 17. The CDR3 spans 19 residues. The CDR3 DNA sequence: TGCGCCAGCAGCCAAGAGGGGTATCGGCTAGCGGGAGCGTACGGCGAGCAGTACTTC. Translating gives CASSQEGYRLAGAYGEQYF.

The chain employs TRBV6-6 and TRBJ2-1, with a weak D call TRBD1 (6 bases). V was cut by 7 bases and J by 5 bases, with 15 bases left in between. Germline loops: CDR1 MNHNY, CDR2 SVGAGI (reference sequence). The CDR3 is made up of 14 amino acids. The chain's CDR3 is CASNPQGLNNEQFF. CDR3 in DNA: TGTGCCAGCAACCCCCAGGGGTTAAACAATGAGCAGTTCTTC.

The chain uses TRBV2 and TRBJ2-3; 16 nucleotides match TRBD2. The V and J ends lost 6 bases and 5 bases, in that order; junction bases with no gene match: 11. Germline loops: CDR1 SNHLY, CDR2 FYNNEI. The CDR3 extends over 18 amino acids. CDR3 DNA: TGTGCCAGCAGAGCTCCGGGACTAGCGGGAGGGGGCGGAGATACGCAGTATTTT. This sequence encodes CASRAPGLAGGGGDTQYF.

The J gene is TRBJ1-4, the V gene TRBV19; D is undetermined. CDR1 and CDR2 from the germline V gene are LNHDA and SQIVND (reference sequence). This CDR3 has 11 residues. The V end was cut by 7 bases, the J end by 8 bases, with 8 bases between. CDR3 region: CASTLNEKLFF. CDR3 bases: TGTGCCAGTACCCTAAACGAAAAACTGTTTTTT.

CDR3 protein: CASSSSGRETQYF. The CDR3 coding sequence is TGTGCCAGCAGCTCTAGCGGGAGGGAGACCCAGTACTTC. The chain uses TRBV7-9 and TRBJ2-5, with TRBD2 identical over 11 bases. V shed 4 bases and J 5 bases; nucleotides not matched to a gene: 0. Germline CDR1 SEHNR, CDR2 FQNEAQ (reference sequence). The CDR3 is 13 amino acids.

The V gene is TRBV18, the J gene TRBJ1-5; D might be TRBD1 (6 bases). The CDR3 loop spans 15 amino acids. V lost 4 bases and J 4 bases, leaving 14 bases between the germline ends. Per germline, CDR1 KGHSH and CDR2 LQKENI. This chain's CDR3 is CASSREQGENQPQHF. CDR3 sequence (DNA): TGTGCCAGCTCACGAGAACAGGGTGAAAATCAGCCCCAGCATTTT.

In nucleotides, the CDR3 is TGCGCCAGCAGGGAGACGGACAGGGTTTCGTACGAGCAGTACTTC. Protein product: CASRETDRVSYEQYF. J is TRBJ2-7 and V is TRBV10-1; 8 bases match TRBD1. Germline V lookup: CDR1 WNHNN, CDR2 SYGVQD (reference sequence). After removal of 6 bases from V and 4 bases from J, the junction contained 11 bases not matched to a gene. This CDR3 contains 15 residues.